This record concerns one T cell receptor (beta chain) sequence. Its antigen remains unidentified. These data originate in a study of beta chain features in type 1 diabetes. Study-level background: Sorted cell examination encompassed about 110,000,000 cells across all samples.

Expressed TCRB transcripts were sequenced, since all the RNA that had been isolated was reverse transcribed. The average output of naive, central memory and regulatory T cell samples was approximately 3.8 million reads. This table comes from immunoSEQ multiplex PCR, and its TCRdb copy is limited to in-frame clones, with some not included. The sample has 970,000 or so clones; about 17% are singletons. Points from the study as a whole: In patients and controls equally, PCR might favor templates that are shorter.

The length of the CDR3 is 14 residues. The V gene lost 2 bases and the J gene lost 4 bases, with 9 bases spanning the gap. The V gene's germline CDR1 is LNHDA and CDR2 SQIVND (reference sequence). This receptor was identified in a woman aged 18-29 years in good health. Sequencing was performed on naive CD4+ T cells from blood. This sequence joins TRBV19 and TRBJ1-5, with D possibly TRBD1 on 5 matching bases. CDR3 sequence reads: CASSIMGGNQPQHF. In nucleotides, the CDR3 is TGTGCCAGTAGTATAATGGGGGGTAATCAGCCCCAGCATTTT.